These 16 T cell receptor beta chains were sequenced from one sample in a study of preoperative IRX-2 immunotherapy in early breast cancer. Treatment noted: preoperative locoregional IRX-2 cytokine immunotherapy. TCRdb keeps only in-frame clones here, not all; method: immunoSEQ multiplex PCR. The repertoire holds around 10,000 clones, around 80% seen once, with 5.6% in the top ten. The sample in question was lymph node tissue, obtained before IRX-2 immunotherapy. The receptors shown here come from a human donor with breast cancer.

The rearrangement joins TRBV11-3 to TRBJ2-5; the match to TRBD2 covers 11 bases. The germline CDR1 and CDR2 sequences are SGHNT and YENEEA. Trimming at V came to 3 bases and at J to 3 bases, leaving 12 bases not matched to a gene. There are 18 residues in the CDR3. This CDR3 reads CASSLLVVAGGAKETQYF. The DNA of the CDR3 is TGTGCCAGCAGCTTGCTCGTGGTAGCGGGAGGGGCTAAAGAGACCCAGTACTTC. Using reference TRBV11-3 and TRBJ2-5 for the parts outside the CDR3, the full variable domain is EAGVVQSPRYKIIEKKQPVAFWCNPISGHNTLYWYLQNLGQGPELLIRYENEEAVDDSQLPKDRFSAERLKGVDSTLKIQPAELGDSAVYLCASSLLVVAGGAKETQYFGPGTRLLVL.

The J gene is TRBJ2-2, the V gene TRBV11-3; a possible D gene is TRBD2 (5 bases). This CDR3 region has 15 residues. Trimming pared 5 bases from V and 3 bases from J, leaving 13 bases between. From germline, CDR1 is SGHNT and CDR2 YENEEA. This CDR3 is CASSSGIRDTGELFF. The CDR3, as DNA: TGTGCCAGCAGCAGCGGAATACGCGACACCGGGGAGCTGTTTTTT. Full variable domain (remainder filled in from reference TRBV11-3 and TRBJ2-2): EAGVVQSPRYKIIEKKQPVAFWCNPISGHNTLYWYLQNLGQGPELLIRYENEEAVDDSQLPKDRFSAERLKGVDSTLKIQPAELGDSAVYLCASSSGIRDTGELFFGEGSRLTVL.

The CDR3 spells CASSPPVRLQETQYF. The CDR3 bases are TGTGCCAGCAGTCCCCCAGTGCGTCTACAAGAGACCCAGTACTTC. This rearrangement joins TRBV28 to TRBJ2-5; D remains unclear. CDR1 is MDHEN and CDR2 is SYDVKM in the germline V gene. V shed 5 bases and J shed 2 bases, with 15 bases lying between them. The CDR3 totals 15 residues.

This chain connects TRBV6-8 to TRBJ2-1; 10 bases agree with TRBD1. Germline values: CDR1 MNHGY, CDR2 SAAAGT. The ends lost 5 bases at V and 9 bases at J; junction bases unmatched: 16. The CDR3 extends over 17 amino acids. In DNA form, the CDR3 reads TGTGCCAGCAGTCGGAAACCCGGGACAGGGGATTGGGGTGAGCAGTTCTTC. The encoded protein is CASSRKPGTGDWGEQFF.

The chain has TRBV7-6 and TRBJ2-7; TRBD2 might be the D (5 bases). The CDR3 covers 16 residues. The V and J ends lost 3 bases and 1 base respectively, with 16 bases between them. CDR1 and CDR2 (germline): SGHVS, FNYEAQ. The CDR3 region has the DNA TGTGCCAGCAGCTTGGAGGCAGAGGGCGGTTCCTACGAGCAGTACTTC. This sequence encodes CASSLEAEGGSYEQYF. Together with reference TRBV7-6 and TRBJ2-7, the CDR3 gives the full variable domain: GAGVSQSPRYKVTKRGQDVALRCDPISGHVSLYWYRQALGQGPEFLTYFNYEAQQDKSGLPNDRFSAERPEGSISTLTIQRTEQRDSAMYRCASSLEAEGGSYEQYFGPGTRLTVT.

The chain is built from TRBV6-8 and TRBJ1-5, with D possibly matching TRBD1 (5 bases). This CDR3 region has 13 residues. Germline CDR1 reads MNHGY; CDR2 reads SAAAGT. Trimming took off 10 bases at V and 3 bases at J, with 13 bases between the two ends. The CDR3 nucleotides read TGTGCCACTCAGGGAGAGAACAATCAGCCCCAGCATTTT. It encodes CATQGENNQPQHF.

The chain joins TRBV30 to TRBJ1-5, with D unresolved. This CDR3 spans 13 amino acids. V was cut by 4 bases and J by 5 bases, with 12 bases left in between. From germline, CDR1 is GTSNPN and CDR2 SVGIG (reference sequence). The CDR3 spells CAWKEDRHQPQHF. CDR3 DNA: TGTGCCTGGAAAGAAGATAGGCATCAGCCCCAGCATTTT.

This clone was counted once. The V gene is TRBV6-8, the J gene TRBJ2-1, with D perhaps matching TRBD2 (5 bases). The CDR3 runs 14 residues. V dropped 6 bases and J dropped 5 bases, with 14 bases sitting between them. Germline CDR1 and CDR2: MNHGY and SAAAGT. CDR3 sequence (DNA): TGTGCCAGCAGCCCCCGGGGTGACAACAATGAGCAGTTCTTC. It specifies CASSPRGDNNEQFF.

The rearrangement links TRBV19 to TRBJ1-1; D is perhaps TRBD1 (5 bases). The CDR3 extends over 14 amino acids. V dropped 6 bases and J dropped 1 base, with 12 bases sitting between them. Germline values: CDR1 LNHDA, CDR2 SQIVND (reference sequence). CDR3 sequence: CASRGGTGNTEAFF. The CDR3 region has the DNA TGTGCCAGTAGGGGTGGGACGGGGAACACTGAAGCTTTCTTT.

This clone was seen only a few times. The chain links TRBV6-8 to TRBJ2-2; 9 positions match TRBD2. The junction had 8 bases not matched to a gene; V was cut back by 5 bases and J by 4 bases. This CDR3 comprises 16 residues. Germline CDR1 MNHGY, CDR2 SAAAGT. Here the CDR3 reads CASSGEGLASTGELFF. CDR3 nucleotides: TGTGCCAGCAGTGGAGAAGGACTAGCGAGCACCGGGGAGCTGTTTTTT.

The CDR3 DNA is TGTGCCAGTAGTATAGTGGCCAGGGGGGGATACGAGCAGTACTTC. Translating gives CASSIVARGGYEQYF. J is TRBJ2-7 and V is TRBV19; either TRBD1 or TRBD2 may fit D (7 bases each). Germline CDR1 and CDR2: LNHDA and SQIVND (reference sequence). The CDR3 has 15 amino acids. V gave up 1 base and J gave up 4 bases, with 14 bases separating them.

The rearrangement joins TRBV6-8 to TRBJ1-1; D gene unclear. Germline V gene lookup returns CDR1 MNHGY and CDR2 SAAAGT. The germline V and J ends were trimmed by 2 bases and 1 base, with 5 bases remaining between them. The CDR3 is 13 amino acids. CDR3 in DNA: TGTGCCAGCAGTTACCACGAGAACACTGAAGCTTTCTTT. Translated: CASSYHENTEAFF.

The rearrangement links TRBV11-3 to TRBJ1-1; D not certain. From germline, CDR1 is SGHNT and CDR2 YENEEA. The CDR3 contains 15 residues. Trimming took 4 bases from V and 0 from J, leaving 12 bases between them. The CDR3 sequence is CASSSGLIMNTEAFF. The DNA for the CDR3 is TGTGCCAGCAGCTCTGGACTTATCATGAACACTGAAGCTTTCTTT.

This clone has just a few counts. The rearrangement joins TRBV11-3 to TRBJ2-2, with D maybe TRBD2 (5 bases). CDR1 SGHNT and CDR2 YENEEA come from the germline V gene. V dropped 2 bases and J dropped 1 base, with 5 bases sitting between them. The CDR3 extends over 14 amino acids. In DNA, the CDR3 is TGTGCCAGCAGCTTAAGCGGGAACACCGGGGAGCTGTTTTTT. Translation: CASSLSGNTGELFF.

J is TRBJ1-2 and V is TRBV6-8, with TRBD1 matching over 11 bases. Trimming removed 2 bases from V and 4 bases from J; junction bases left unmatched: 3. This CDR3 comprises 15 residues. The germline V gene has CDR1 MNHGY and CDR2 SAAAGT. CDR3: CASSYGQGAGYGYTF. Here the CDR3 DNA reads TGTGCCAGCAGTTACGGACAGGGGGCTGGCTATGGCTACACCTTC.

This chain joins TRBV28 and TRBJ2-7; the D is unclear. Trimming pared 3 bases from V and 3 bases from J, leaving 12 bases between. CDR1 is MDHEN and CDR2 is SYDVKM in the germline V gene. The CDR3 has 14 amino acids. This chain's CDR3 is CASSFPTPHYEQYF. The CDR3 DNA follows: TGTGCCAGCAGTTTTCCAACGCCACACTACGAGCAGTACTTC.